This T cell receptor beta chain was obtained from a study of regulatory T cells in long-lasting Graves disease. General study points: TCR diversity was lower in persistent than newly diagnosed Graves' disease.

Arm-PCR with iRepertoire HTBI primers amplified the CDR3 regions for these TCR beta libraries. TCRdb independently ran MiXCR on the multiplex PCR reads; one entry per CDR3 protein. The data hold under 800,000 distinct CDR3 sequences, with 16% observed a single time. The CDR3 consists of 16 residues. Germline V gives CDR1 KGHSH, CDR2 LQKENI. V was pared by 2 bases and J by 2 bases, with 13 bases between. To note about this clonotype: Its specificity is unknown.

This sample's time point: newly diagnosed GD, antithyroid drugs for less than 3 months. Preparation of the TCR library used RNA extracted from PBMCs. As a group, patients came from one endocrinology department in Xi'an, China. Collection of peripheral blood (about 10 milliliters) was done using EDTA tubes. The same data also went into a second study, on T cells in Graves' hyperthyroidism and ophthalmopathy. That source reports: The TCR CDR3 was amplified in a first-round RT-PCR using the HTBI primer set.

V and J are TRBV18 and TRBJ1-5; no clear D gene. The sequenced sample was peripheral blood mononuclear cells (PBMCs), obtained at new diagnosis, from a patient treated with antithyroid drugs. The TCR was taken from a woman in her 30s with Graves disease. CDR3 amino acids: CASSPGQPGGNQPQHF. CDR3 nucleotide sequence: TGTGCCAGCTCACCAGGGCAACCGGGAGGCAATCAGCCCCAGCATTTT.